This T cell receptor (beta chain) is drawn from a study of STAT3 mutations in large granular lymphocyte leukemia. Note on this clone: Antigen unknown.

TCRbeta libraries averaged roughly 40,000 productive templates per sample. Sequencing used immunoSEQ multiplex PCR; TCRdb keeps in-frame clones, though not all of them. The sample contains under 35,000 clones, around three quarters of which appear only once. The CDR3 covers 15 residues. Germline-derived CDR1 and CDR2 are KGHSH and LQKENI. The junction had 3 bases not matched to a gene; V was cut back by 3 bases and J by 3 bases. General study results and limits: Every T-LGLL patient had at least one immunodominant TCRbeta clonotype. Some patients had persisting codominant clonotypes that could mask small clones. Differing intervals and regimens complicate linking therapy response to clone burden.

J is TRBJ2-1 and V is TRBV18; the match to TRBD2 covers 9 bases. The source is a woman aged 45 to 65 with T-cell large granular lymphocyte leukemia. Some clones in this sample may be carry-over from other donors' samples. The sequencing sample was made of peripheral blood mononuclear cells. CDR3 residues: CASSPLAGSYNEQFF. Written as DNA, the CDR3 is TGTGCCAGCTCACCTCTAGCGGGAAGCTACAATGAGCAGTTCTTC.